The rows below give T cell receptor beta chains drawn from one sample of a study of siplizumab effects on memory and regulatory T cells. The protocol was immunoSEQ multiplex PCR, while the TCRdb copy is restricted to in-frame clones and leaves out a portion. Counted here are about 100,000 clones, 80% to 95% occurring once; the ten biggest clones make up around 2.6%. Sequenced sample: CD4+ T cells sorted from blood. These receptor sequences come from a human donor in good health. Some clones in this sample may be carry-over from other donors' samples. Both conserved end residues are part of each CDR3.

TRBV5-1	15	CASSITSGIPYEQYF
TRBV19	17	CATRTGVIPPHSVDYTF
TRBV27	17	CASSLTGAVLGANVLTF
TRBV7-7	15	CASSPWGTHLNEQFF
TRBV18	15	CASSPWTRPNTEAFF
TRBV7-3	17	CASSLTTPGVGANVLTF
TRBV28	12	CASSLWRAEAFF
TRBV15	14	CATSRDEGNYGYTF
TRBV9	14	CASSVGGTNTEAFF
TRBV7-3	17	CASSPTFSALTTDTQYF
TRBV18	14	CASSPTSEAKTQYF
TRBV28	16	CASSRLLAGGDNEQFF
TRBV4-1	16	CASSQDAGAFYNEQFF
TRBV5-1	14	CASSLGGRNEKLFF
TRBV4-2	17	CASSHARGGGTPYEQYF
TRBV11-2	14	CASSPDPFGDTQYF
TRBV29-1	14	CSVEVGNSYNEQFF
TRBV10-3	12	CAISESAQPQHF
TRBV7-3	16	CASSLMGPGVGTEAFF
TRBV6-1	14	CASSRDRGEWGYTF
TRBV7-3	17	CASSESTPPGGANVLTF
TRBV5-1	12	CASSLAGDTQYF
TRBV10-2	18	CASSESRTSGGYTDTQYF
TRBV5-4	15	CASSPLGAIVDEQYF
TRBV6-4	14	CASSIEDGSNIQYF
TRBV5-1	16	CASSLDGSGRADEQFF
TRBV19	13	CASSQGGGTEAFF
TRBV6-6	13	CASSYGSGGTQYF
TRBV9	16	CASSALSTGKNTEAFF
TRBV5-5	14	CASSREGLNTEAFF
TRBV4-2	20	CASSPTTSPGDMFNSYEQYF
TRBV5-6	15	CASSPKGTKEETQYF
TRBV6-1	13	CATESTGRETQYF
TRBV11-3	15	CASSPDRGPYNEQFF
TRBV21-1	21	CASSADRGYSQPTVLNTEAFF
TRBV4-1	15	CASSQEGGPTQPQHF
TRBV29-1	12	CSVGTGFEPYTF
TRBV25-1	15	CASSGPNRGAYEQYF
TRBV25-1	15	CASSARDASSYEQYF
TRBV15	17	CATSRDSGLAATYEQYF
TRBV6-5	13	CASSETRGGGYTF
TRBV1	17	CTSSQRTRGWREVEQYF
TRBV21-1	16	CARVAYRGRMVQPQHF
TRBV7-8	17	CASSPNADPGATDTQYF
TRBV7-8	18	CASSLGSSGRASTDTQYF
TRBV2	14	CASSPGGEPYEQYF
TRBV7-9	16	CASSPKARTRTDTQYF
TRBV6-1	14	CASRSMGINNEQFF
TRBV27	14	CASSFLAGKDTQYF
TRBV5-1	15	CASSWRPEGGTEAFF
TRBV6-5	13	CASSWDFGETQYF
TRBV5-1	14	CAGSLDNSRETQYF
TRBV23-1	13	CASQERERETQYF
TRBV6-1	14	CASSLAAGDYEQYF
TRBV27	18	CASSLATPGGIAKNIQYF
TRBV7-3	15	CASSLRGDRTYEQYF
TRBV19	15	CASTMGQGNTGELFF
TRBV15	15	CATSRDRHRLYGYTF
TRBV7-9	14	CASSPARGGNTIYF
TRBV5-1	13	CASSLSERETQYF